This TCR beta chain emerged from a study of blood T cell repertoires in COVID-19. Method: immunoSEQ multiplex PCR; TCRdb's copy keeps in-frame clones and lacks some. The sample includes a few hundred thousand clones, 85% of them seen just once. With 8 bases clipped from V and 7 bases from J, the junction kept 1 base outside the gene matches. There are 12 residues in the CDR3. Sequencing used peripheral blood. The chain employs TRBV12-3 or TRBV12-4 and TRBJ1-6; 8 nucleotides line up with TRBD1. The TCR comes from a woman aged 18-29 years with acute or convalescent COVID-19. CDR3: CASRQGNSPLHF. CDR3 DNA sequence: TGTGCCAGCCGACAGGGGAATTCACCCCTCCACTTT.